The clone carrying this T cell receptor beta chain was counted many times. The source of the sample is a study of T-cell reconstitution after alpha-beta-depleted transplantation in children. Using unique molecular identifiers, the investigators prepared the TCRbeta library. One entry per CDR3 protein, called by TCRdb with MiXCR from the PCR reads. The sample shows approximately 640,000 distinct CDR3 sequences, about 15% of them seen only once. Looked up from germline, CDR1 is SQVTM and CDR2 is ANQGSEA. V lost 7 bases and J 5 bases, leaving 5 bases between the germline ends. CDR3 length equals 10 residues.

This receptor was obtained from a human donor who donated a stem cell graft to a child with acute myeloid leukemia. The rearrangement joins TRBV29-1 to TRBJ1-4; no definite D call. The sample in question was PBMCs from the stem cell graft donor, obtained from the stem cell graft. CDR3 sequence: CSAQNEKLFF. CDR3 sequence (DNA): TGCAGCGCCCAAAATGAAAAACTGTTTTTT.